This TCR beta chain was found in a study of T-cell reconstitution after alpha-beta-depleted transplantation in children. The TCRbeta library was prepared with unique molecular identifiers. Each CDR3 protein is one row after TCRdb ran MiXCR on the PCR reads. The sample lists some 490,000 distinct CDR3 sequences, about an eighth occurring once. In germline, CDR1 is DFQATT, CDR2 SNEGSKA (reference sequence). The CDR3 loop spans 17 amino acids. V was clipped by 5 bases and J by 0 bases; unmatched bases: 12. This clonotype was counted only a few times. The material was PBMCs from the stem cell graft donor, obtained from the stem cell graft. The clonotype comes from a human donor who donated a stem cell graft to a child with combined immunodeficiency. The J gene is TRBJ2-1, the V gene TRBV20-1; TRBD2 agrees at 8 bases. The CDR3 DNA reads TGCAGTGCTTTTTCCCTTACTAGCGGAAGCTCCTACAATGAGCAGTTCTTC. It yields the protein CSAFSLTSGSSYNEQFF.